These 15 T cell receptor beta chains were sequenced from one sample in a study of sequential checkpoint blockade in melanoma. Sequencing used immunoSEQ multiplex PCR; TCRdb keeps in-frame clones, though not all of them. This repertoire shows over 25,000 clones, approximately 86% found once; its top ten account for more than 15%. This sample's treatment: randomized to nivolumab then ipilimumab (arm A) or the reverse (arm B). The input for sequencing was CD8+ T cells sorted from blood (inferred from file names), taken from a patient given nivolumab and ipilimumab in sequence. These receptors were collected from a human donor with melanoma.

J is TRBJ1-2 and V is TRBV27; TRBD1 is a possible D gene (5 bases). Per germline, CDR1 MNHEY and CDR2 SMNVEV (reference sequence). The CDR3 covers 16 residues. V was shortened by 5 bases and J by 1 base, with 17 bases between the two germline ends. The CDR3 DNA follows: TGTGCCAGCAGTCCTATTTCTCGGGGGATTAACTATGGCTACACCTTC. Translated: CASSPISRGINYGYTF.

The chain combines TRBV13 with TRBJ2-1, with 10 bases identical to TRBD2. V shed 5 bases, J shed 9 bases, and the junction held 16 bases outside the gene matches. The CDR3 loop spans 17 amino acids. CDR1 is PRHDT and CDR2 is FYEKMQ in the germline V gene (reference sequence). The CDR3 DNA reads TGTGCCAGCAGCCACGCAGCGGGAGGGCTTTGGGCGAGTGAGCAGTTCTTC. It specifies CASSHAAGGLWASEQFF. Full variable domain (rest looked up from reference TRBV13 and TRBJ2-1): AAGVIQSPRHLIKEKRETATLKCYPIPRHDTVYWYQQGPGQDPQFLISFYEKMQSDKGSIPDRFSAQQFSDYHSELNMSSLELGDSALYFCASSHAAGGLWASEQFFGPGTRLTVL.

The J gene is TRBJ2-7, the V gene TRBV10-2; 12 bases match TRBD2. Germline V gives CDR1 WSHSY, CDR2 SAAADI. Trimming at V came to 8 bases and at J to 4 bases, leaving 6 bases not matched to a gene. The CDR3 is made up of 14 amino acids. This CDR3 reads CASATSGRIYEQYF. CDR3 DNA sequence: TGCGCCAGCGCGACTAGCGGGAGAATATACGAGCAGTACTTC.

The V gene is TRBV5-5, the J gene TRBJ2-2; TRBD2 matches 7 bases. Germline V lookup: CDR1 SGHKS, CDR2 YYEKEE (reference sequence). This CDR3 region has 16 residues. The J segment lost 5 bases and the V segment lost 5 bases, leaving 12 bases of the junction unmatched. For the CDR3, the DNA is TGTGCCAGCAGGGTCTACCGGGGGGAATGGACCGGGGAGCTGTTTTTT. Translation: CASRVYRGEWTGELFF.

This chain connects TRBV4-1 to TRBJ2-7; the D gene is possibly TRBD1 (6 bases). V was pared by 1 base and J by 7 bases, with 14 bases between. Germline V gene data show CDR1 as MGHRA and CDR2 as YSYEKL. The length of the CDR3 is 14 residues. In DNA form, the CDR3 reads TGCGCCAGCAGCCAAGCGGACAGAAGACGGGAGCAGTACTTC. The encoded protein is CASSQADRRREQYF.

The chain recombines TRBV7-8 with TRBJ1-1, with D perhaps matching TRBD1 (5 bases). Between the trimmed V and J ends, which lost 8 bases and 1 base, there was a span of 14 bases. The CDR3 totals 14 residues. The germline CDR1 and CDR2 sequences are SGHVS and FQNEAQ. The CDR3 sequence is CASRPGTSNTEAFF. The CDR3 coding sequence is TGTGCCAGCCGGCCCGGGACTTCGAACACTGAAGCTTTCTTT.

This clone has only one observation. The rearrangement joins TRBV9 to TRBJ2-3, with 7 nucleotides matching TRBD2. The CDR3 covers 16 residues. The V gene's germline CDR1 is SGDLS and CDR2 YYNGEE. V was clipped by 0 bases and J by 0 bases; unmatched bases: 4. CDR3 in DNA: TGTGCCAGCAGCGTAGAGCGGCGGGGGAGCACAGATACGCAGTATTTT. It yields the protein CASSVERRGSTDTQYF.

The rearrangement uses TRBV27 and TRBJ2-7, with a possible D match to TRBD2 (6 bases). The CDR3 runs 15 residues. V lost 5 bases to trimming and J lost 1 base, with 15 bases between them. CDR1 is MNHEY and CDR2 is SMNVEV in the germline V gene (reference sequence). The chain's CDR3 is CASSPPPGRSYEQYF. The CDR3 region has the DNA TGTGCCAGCAGTCCCCCACCAGGGAGGTCCTACGAGCAGTACTTC.

The V call is TRBV7-9, the J call TRBJ1-3; possibly TRBD1 for D (6 bases). Germline V gene sequence: CDR1 SEHNR, CDR2 FQNEAQ (reference sequence). The V end was cut by 5 bases, the J end by 3 bases, with 17 bases between. The CDR3 totals 16 residues. CDR3: CASSDEKQGFGNTIYF. The CDR3 DNA sequence: TGTGCCAGCAGCGACGAAAAACAGGGTTTTGGAAACACCATATATTTT.

The V and J genes are TRBV28 and TRBJ1-3; D is undetermined. Germline-derived CDR1 and CDR2 are MDHEN and SYDVKM. The length of the CDR3 is 11 residues. V was shortened by 3 bases and J by 10 bases, with 7 bases between the two germline ends. CDR3: CASSFGGTIYF. The CDR3 region has the DNA TGTGCCAGCAGTTTTGGAGGGACCATATATTTT. The full variable domain, in which reference TRBV28 and TRBJ1-3 provide the parts outside the CDR3, is DVKVTQSSRYLVKRTGEKVFLECVQDMDHENMFWYRQDPGLGLRLIYFSYDVKMKEKGDIPEGYSVSREKKERFSLILESASTNQTSMYLCASSFGGTIYFGEGSWLTVV.

The chain carries TRBV27 and TRBJ2-5; no reliable D call. The germline V gene has CDR1 MNHEY and CDR2 SMNVEV (reference sequence). The ends were cut back, 3 bases at V and 1 base at J, with 6 bases in the middle. The CDR3 sequence is 13 residues long. DNA of the CDR3: TGTGCCAGCAGTTTTATCTTCCAAGAGACCCAGTACTTC. Residues: CASSFIFQETQYF.

This rearrangement joins TRBV7-6 to TRBJ2-2; 8 nucleotides agree with TRBD1. CDR1 and CDR2 from the germline V gene are SGHVS and FNYEAQ. J gave up 4 bases and V 4 bases, and 8 bases lay outside the gene matches. This CDR3 has 16 amino acids. CDR3 sequence reads: CASSWIGQGSTGELFF. CDR3 DNA sequence: TGTGCCAGCAGCTGGATTGGACAGGGTAGCACCGGGGAGCTGTTTTTT.

This clone was recorded a few times. The chain has TRBV19 and TRBJ1-1, with a possible D match to TRBD1 (5 bases). The germline V and J ends were trimmed by 8 bases and 5 bases, with 9 bases remaining between them. Looked up from germline, CDR1 is LNHDA and CDR2 is SQIVND (reference sequence). The CDR3 has 11 residues. CDR3 nucleotides: TGTGCCAGTTCCCAGGGAACTGAAGCTTTCTTT. It codes for CASSQGTEAFF.

The CDR3 reads CASSANRELSEQFF. Here the CDR3 DNA reads TGTGCCAGCAGTGCCAACCGGGAGCTGAGTGAGCAGTTCTTC. This chain connects TRBV6-1 to TRBJ2-1, with D perhaps matching TRBD2 (6 bases). The CDR3 is made up of 14 amino acids. V shed 4 bases and J shed 9 bases, with 16 bases lying between them. The germline V gene has CDR1 MNHNS and CDR2 SASEGT.

The chain combines TRBV28 with TRBJ1-5; 7 nucleotides line up with TRBD1. Germline V gives CDR1 MDHEN, CDR2 SYDVKM. The CDR3 is made up of 14 amino acids. V lost 6 bases and J lost 3; bases outside the gene matches: 5. CDR3 DNA: TGTGCCAGCAGGACAGGGTGGGACAATCAGCCCCAGCATTTT. It is translated as CASRTGWDNQPQHF.